The 6 T cell receptor beta chains reported below all come from one sample, sequenced in a study of T cell responses to AZD1222 COVID-19 vaccine. Libraries were prepared by immunoSEQ multiplex PCR; TCRdb keeps only in-frame clonotypes and omits some of them. Of 150,000 or so clones listed, roughly 90% are singletons. The sequences come from peripheral blood, collected on day 0 of AZD1222 vaccination. The source is an adult in good health.

The rearrangement joins TRBV5-1 to TRBJ2-1; D gene unclear. Germline V gives CDR1 SGHRS, CDR2 YFSETQ. Between the trimmed V and J ends, which lost 0 bases and 9 bases, there was a span of 7 bases. The CDR3 contains 12 residues. In nucleotides, the CDR3 is TGCGCCAGCAGCTTGGCCCCGGGTGAGCAGTTCTTC. Its protein is CASSLAPGEQFF. The complete variable domain, with remaining parts taken from reference TRBV5-1 and TRBJ2-1, reads KAGVTQTPRYLIKTRGQQVTLSCSPISGHRSVSWYQQTPGQGLQFLFEYFSETQRNKGNFPGRFSGRQFSNSRSEMNVSTLELGDSALYLCASSLAPGEQFFGPGTRLTVL.

V gene TRBV28 combines with J gene TRBJ1-3; tentative D call: TRBD1 (6 bases). The CDR3 is 14 residues long. With 3 bases removed from V and 4 bases from J, the gap between germline ends came to 10 bases. From germline, CDR1 is MDHEN and CDR2 SYDVKM. Here the CDR3 reads CASSFGGLGNTIYF. The DNA of the CDR3 is TGTGCCAGCAGTTTCGGGGGCCTCGGAAACACCATATATTTT.

The V call is TRBV28, the J call TRBJ1-2; 7 bases are a match to TRBD1. The CDR3 length is 16 residues. The V gene end was trimmed by 5 bases and the J gene end by 0 bases; junction bases not matched to a gene: 9. Germline V lookup: CDR1 MDHEN, CDR2 SYDVKM. The CDR3 is CASSPDRATANYGYTF. Written as DNA, the CDR3 is TGTGCCAGCAGTCCCGACAGGGCCACTGCTAACTATGGCTACACCTTC.

The gene calls are TRBV19 and TRBJ2-7; 8 bases are shared with TRBD1. Germline V CDR1 and CDR2: LNHDA, SQIVND (reference sequence). Losses at the gene ends were 4 bases for V and 3 bases for J; bases not matched to a gene: 8. This CDR3 spans 15 amino acids. CDR3 amino acids: CASSNLAGGGYEQYF. The CDR3 DNA reads as TGTGCCAGTAGTAATTTGGCAGGGGGCGGCTACGAGCAGTACTTC.

V usage is TRBV15 and J usage is TRBJ2-1; 8 nucleotides match TRBD1. The CDR3 extends over 13 amino acids. Germline loops: CDR1 LNHNV, CDR2 YYDKDF (reference sequence). Trimming at V came to 8 bases and at J to 5 bases, leaving 5 bases not matched to a gene. CDR3 nucleotides: TGTGCCACCCGGACAGGGACCGACAATGAGCAGTTCTTC. Translated: CATRTGTDNEQFF.

This chain uses TRBV27 with TRBJ1-6, with a tentative D call TRBD1 (5 bases). From germline, CDR1 is MNHEY and CDR2 SMNVEV (reference sequence). The CDR3 runs to 16 residues. Trimming removed 6 bases at V and 9 bases at J, with 21 bases between. As DNA, the CDR3 is TGTGCCAGCAGACCTTTGGGGGTAGGGCAAATTTCACCCCTCCACTTT. Translated: CASRPLGVGQISPLHF.